These T cell receptor beta chains were read from a single sample in a study of spatial heterogeneity in lung cancer. MiXCR, applied by TCRdb to the 5' RACE reads, yields one record per CDR3 protein. The sample holds some 7,000 distinct CDR3 sequences, 15% to 20% seen once. The sample here was PBMCs, taken at surgery. The receptors derive from a female donor with early-stage non-small cell lung cancer. The CDR3 runs from the conserved cysteine through the conserved F or W. Fields, in order: clone size, D gene, V gene, J gene, CDR3 DNA, CDR3 protein. The D gene is left open where the match is weak. The size entry is marked missing in some rows and otherwise reads once, few, many or a size class.

abundance: .
d_gene: TRBD2
v_gene: TRBV2
j_gene: TRBJ2-1
CDR3nt: TGTGCCAGCAGCCTCTTCCCGGGCACTAGCGGCAATGAGCAGTTCTTC
CDR3aa: CASSLFPGTSGNEQFF

abundance: medium-sized
d_gene: .
v_gene: TRBV12-3/TRBV12-4
j_gene: TRBJ1-6
CDR3nt: TGTGCCAGCAGTTTCGGGGGAGAATCACCCCTCCACTTT
CDR3aa: CASSFGGESPLHF

abundance: medium-sized
d_gene: TRBD2
v_gene: TRBV19
j_gene: TRBJ2-3
CDR3nt: TGTGCCAGTAGTCCAGGACTAGCGGGGGTCCGAGATACGCAGTATTTT
CDR3aa: CASSPGLAGVRDTQYF

abundance: many
d_gene: TRBD1
v_gene: TRBV20-1
j_gene: TRBJ2-2
CDR3nt: TGCAGTGCTTGGGACAGGGATGACACCGGGGAGCTGTTTTTT
CDR3aa: CSAWDRDDTGELFF

abundance: medium-sized
d_gene: .
v_gene: TRBV9
j_gene: TRBJ2-7
CDR3nt: TGTGCCAGCAGCGTAGTGGGGTCCTCCTACGAGCAGTACTTC
CDR3aa: CASSVVGSSYEQYF

abundance: many
d_gene: .
v_gene: TRBV6-1
j_gene: TRBJ1-5
CDR3nt: TGTGCCAGCGACAGGACCTATAGCAATCAGCCCCAGCATTTT
CDR3aa: CASDRTYSNQPQHF

abundance: .
d_gene: .
v_gene: TRBV20-1
j_gene: TRBJ1-5
CDR3nt: TGCAGTGCAGGGACAAGTAGCAATCAGCCCCAGCATTTT
CDR3aa: CSAGTSSNQPQHF

abundance: many
d_gene: TRBD2
v_gene: TRBV20-1
j_gene: TRBJ2-5
CDR3nt: TGCAGTGCTAGGCTAGCGGGTGGGACCCAGTACTTC
CDR3aa: CSARLAGGTQYF

abundance: medium-sized
d_gene: TRBD2
v_gene: TRBV7-9
j_gene: TRBJ2-4
CDR3nt: TGTGCCAGCACCTCCGGGGGGTCAGACGCCAAAAACATTCAGTACTTC
CDR3aa: CASTSGGSDAKNIQYF

abundance: .
d_gene: .
v_gene: TRBV28
j_gene: TRBJ1-2
CDR3nt: TGTGCCAGCAGCTCCCTGGTTGGTCGGTATGGCTACACCTTC
CDR3aa: CASSSLVGRYGYTF

abundance: few
d_gene: .
v_gene: TRBV27
j_gene: TRBJ2-7
CDR3nt: TGTGCCAGCAGCTCCACTAGCTGGGGAGAGCAGTACTTC
CDR3aa: CASSSTSWGEQYF

abundance: many
d_gene: .
v_gene: TRBV18
j_gene: TRBJ1-1
CDR3nt: TGTGCCAGCTCTCTACCACAGGGCGAGGTTTTCTTT
CDR3aa: CASSLPQGEVFF

abundance: medium-sized
d_gene: TRBD2
v_gene: TRBV9
j_gene: TRBJ2-1
CDR3nt: TGTGCCAGCAGCGGAAGACTAGCCGGCAATGAGCAGTTCTTC
CDR3aa: CASSGRLAGNEQFF

abundance: .
d_gene: .
v_gene: TRBV7-9
j_gene: TRBJ2-7
CDR3nt: TGTGCCAGCAGCGTTTACAGTTCCCCCCCTCTCCCGAACTACGAGCAGTACTTC
CDR3aa: CASSVYSSPPLPNYEQYF

abundance: .
d_gene: .
v_gene: TRBV20-1
j_gene: TRBJ2-7
CDR3nt: TGCAGTGCTGAAAAGGGCTACGAGCAGTACTTC
CDR3aa: CSAEKGYEQYF

abundance: medium-sized
d_gene: .
v_gene: TRBV5-6
j_gene: TRBJ2-7
CDR3nt: TGTGCCAGCAGTTTCGACGTGAACTACGAGCAGTACTTC
CDR3aa: CASSFDVNYEQYF

abundance: many
d_gene: .
v_gene: TRBV7-4
j_gene: TRBJ2-5
CDR3nt: TGTGCCAGCAGCTCCCCCTCCGGGGGGCCGGGGGAGACCCAGTACTTC
CDR3aa: CASSSPSGGPGETQYF

abundance: .
d_gene: .
v_gene: TRBV5-1
j_gene: TRBJ2-5
CDR3nt: TGCGCCAGCAGCTTTAAAGAGACCCAGTACTTC
CDR3aa: CASSFKETQYF

abundance: few
d_gene: .
v_gene: TRBV7-2
j_gene: TRBJ1-5
CDR3nt: TGTGCCAGCAGCTCGGGGGGTCAGCCCCAGCATTTT
CDR3aa: CASSSGGQPQHF

abundance: medium-sized
d_gene: TRBD2
v_gene: TRBV13
j_gene: TRBJ2-3
CDR3nt: TGTGCCAGCAGCATCGAGCGGGAGTGGGTCTCAGATACGCAGTATTTT
CDR3aa: CASSIEREWVSDTQYF

abundance: medium-sized
d_gene: .
v_gene: TRBV11-2
j_gene: TRBJ2-4
CDR3nt: TGTGCCAGCAGCTTAGTTTTGATCGGCATTCAGTACTTC
CDR3aa: CASSLVLIGIQYF

abundance: .
d_gene: TRBD2
v_gene: TRBV20-1
j_gene: TRBJ2-1
CDR3nt: TGCAGTGCCCAGGGAACGGGAGGCCCCGATGAGCAGTTCTTC
CDR3aa: CSAQGTGGPDEQFF

abundance: medium-sized
d_gene: .
v_gene: TRBV11-2
j_gene: TRBJ2-7
CDR3nt: TGTGCCAGCAGCTTAACACCCTACCCGACCGGCGGTACCTACGAGCAGTACTTC
CDR3aa: CASSLTPYPTGGTYEQYF

abundance: few
d_gene: .
v_gene: TRBV20-1
j_gene: TRBJ1-2
CDR3nt: TGCAGCCCCGAGACGACAACCTATGGCTACACCTTC
CDR3aa: CSPETTTYGYTF

abundance: medium-sized
d_gene: .
v_gene: TRBV7-9
j_gene: TRBJ1-1
CDR3nt: TGTGCCAGCAGCCAGAACACTGAAGCTTTCTTT
CDR3aa: CASSQNTEAFF

abundance: many
d_gene: .
v_gene: TRBV5-4
j_gene: TRBJ2-6
CDR3nt: TGTGCCAGCAGCTTGATGGGGGGCGGGGCCAACGTCCTGACTTTC
CDR3aa: CASSLMGGGANVLTF

abundance: large
d_gene: .
v_gene: TRBV2
j_gene: TRBJ2-5
CDR3nt: TGTGCCAGCAGCTTTACGGAAGAGACCCAGTACTTC
CDR3aa: CASSFTEETQYF

abundance: .
d_gene: .
v_gene: TRBV5-1
j_gene: TRBJ2-3
CDR3nt: TGCGCCAGCAGCTTGAGCCCGAGCACAGATACGCAGTATTTT
CDR3aa: CASSLSPSTDTQYF

abundance: .
d_gene: .
v_gene: TRBV6-2/TRBV6-3
j_gene: TRBJ2-2
CDR3nt: TGTGCCAGCAGTTCTACTAGTTCTTCCGGGGAGCTGTTTTTT
CDR3aa: CASSSTSSSGELFF

abundance: medium-sized
d_gene: .
v_gene: TRBV19
j_gene: TRBJ1-2
CDR3nt: TGTGCCAGTAGTCAGCCGGGAAATTTCTACACCTTC
CDR3aa: CASSQPGNFYTF

abundance: many
d_gene: .
v_gene: TRBV29-1
j_gene: TRBJ1-1
CDR3nt: TGCAGCGGATCGGGGGGCACTGAAGCTTTCTTT
CDR3aa: CSGSGGTEAFF

abundance: .
d_gene: .
v_gene: TRBV29-1
j_gene: TRBJ2-5
CDR3nt: TGCAGCGTTGATTTATCTGGAGGGGTGGAGACCCAGTACTTC
CDR3aa: CSVDLSGGVETQYF

abundance: few
d_gene: .
v_gene: TRBV5-1
j_gene: TRBJ1-2
CDR3nt: TGCGCCAGCAGCTTCGGTCGGGAAAGCTTCTATGGCTACACCTTC
CDR3aa: CASSFGRESFYGYTF

abundance: many
d_gene: .
v_gene: TRBV7-9
j_gene: TRBJ2-3
CDR3nt: TGTGCCGGATCGGGAGTTATTAGCACAGATACGCAGTATTTT
CDR3aa: CAGSGVISTDTQYF

abundance: medium-sized
d_gene: .
v_gene: TRBV12-3/TRBV12-4
j_gene: TRBJ2-1
CDR3nt: TGTGCCAGCAGTCCCACAGGTTGGGGCTCCTACAATGAGCAGTTCTTC
CDR3aa: CASSPTGWGSYNEQFF

abundance: .
d_gene: TRBD1
v_gene: TRBV5-7
j_gene: TRBJ2-7
CDR3nt: TGTGCCAGCAGCTTGGTGTGCTCGGACAGGGGGCTCAAAAGACCCTACGAGCAGTACTTC
CDR3aa: CASSLVCSDRGLKRPYEQYF

abundance: medium-sized
d_gene: .
v_gene: TRBV7-9
j_gene: TRBJ2-5
CDR3nt: TGTGCCAGCAGCGTAGAAACGAATACCCAGTACTTC
CDR3aa: CASSVETNTQYF

abundance: .
d_gene: .
v_gene: TRBV7-2
j_gene: TRBJ2-5
CDR3nt: TGTGCCAGCAGCTTATACTCAGGGAACCAAGAGACCCAGTACTTC
CDR3aa: CASSLYSGNQETQYF

abundance: many
d_gene: TRBD2
v_gene: TRBV20-1
j_gene: TRBJ2-3
CDR3nt: TGCAGTGCTAGGGGACCGGGACTAGCGGGAGACACAGATACGCAGTATTTT
CDR3aa: CSARGPGLAGDTDTQYF

abundance: many
d_gene: .
v_gene: TRBV3-1
j_gene: TRBJ2-5
CDR3nt: TGTGCCAGCACCCCAGGATGGCGGAACCCCCGGGAGACCCAGTACTTC
CDR3aa: CASTPGWRNPRETQYF

abundance: .
d_gene: TRBD2
v_gene: TRBV20-1
j_gene: TRBJ2-3
CDR3nt: TGCAGTGCTAGTGCCGCGGGAGTGATAACAGATACGCAGTATTTT
CDR3aa: CSASAAGVITDTQYF

abundance: medium-sized
d_gene: .
v_gene: TRBV5-1
j_gene: TRBJ2-5
CDR3nt: TGCGCCAGCAGCTTGCCGGAAGAAGAGACCCAGTACTTC
CDR3aa: CASSLPEEETQYF

abundance: medium-sized
d_gene: .
v_gene: TRBV6-5
j_gene: TRBJ2-3
CDR3nt: TGTGCCAGCAGTTACTCGATTGGGGGTGAAGATACGCAGTATTTT
CDR3aa: CASSYSIGGEDTQYF

abundance: many
d_gene: TRBD1
v_gene: TRBV11-2
j_gene: TRBJ1-5
CDR3nt: TGTGCCAGCAGCTCCCTCAAGGGGGCTCTTGGCAATCAGCCCCAGCATTTT
CDR3aa: CASSSLKGALGNQPQHF

abundance: few
d_gene: .
v_gene: TRBV20-1
j_gene: TRBJ2-1
CDR3nt: TGCAGTGCTACGGGACACCTAGCGCAGTTCTTC
CDR3aa: CSATGHLAQFF

abundance: medium-sized
d_gene: .
v_gene: TRBV29-1
j_gene: TRBJ2-1
CDR3nt: TGCAGCGTTTTGACAAGCGCCCACTCCTACAATGAGCAGTTCTTC
CDR3aa: CSVLTSAHSYNEQFF

abundance: medium-sized
d_gene: TRBD1
v_gene: TRBV5-6
j_gene: TRBJ2-7
CDR3nt: TGTGCCAGCAGCTTGCAGGGGGCAGTCCACGAGCAGTACTTC
CDR3aa: CASSLQGAVHEQYF

abundance: medium-sized
d_gene: .
v_gene: TRBV7-2
j_gene: TRBJ2-3
CDR3nt: TGTGCCAGCAGCTTAAGTGTAGCCCTCCCAGATACGCAGTATTTT
CDR3aa: CASSLSVALPDTQYF

abundance: many
d_gene: .
v_gene: TRBV5-6
j_gene: TRBJ2-5
CDR3nt: TGTGCCAGCAGCCTCCGGGAGACCCAGTACTTC
CDR3aa: CASSLRETQYF

abundance: many
d_gene: .
v_gene: TRBV5-1
j_gene: TRBJ2-1
CDR3nt: TGCGCCAGCAGCTTGCTGTCGGCTGAGCAGTTCTTC
CDR3aa: CASSLLSAEQFF

abundance: .
d_gene: .
v_gene: TRBV28
j_gene: TRBJ1-5
CDR3nt: TGTGCCAGCATCGATAAGAGTTTTCAGCCCCAGCATTTT
CDR3aa: CASIDKSFQPQHF

abundance: medium-sized
d_gene: TRBD2
v_gene: TRBV7-2
j_gene: TRBJ2-1
CDR3nt: TGTGCCAGCAGCCCGCGGGGACTAGCGGGGGGGCCAAGTGAGCAGTTCTTC
CDR3aa: CASSPRGLAGGPSEQFF

abundance: .
d_gene: .
v_gene: TRBV24-1
j_gene: TRBJ2-5
CDR3nt: TGTGCCACCAGTGATCCGACTTTGGGGTCAGAGACCCAGTACTTC
CDR3aa: CATSDPTLGSETQYF

abundance: medium-sized
d_gene: .
v_gene: TRBV23-1
j_gene: TRBJ1-5
CDR3nt: TGCGCCAGCAGTTTCCCGACGCGGCGGTTGGGGGATCAGCCCCAGCATTTT
CDR3aa: CASSFPTRRLGDQPQHF

abundance: few
d_gene: .
v_gene: TRBV4-3
j_gene: TRBJ2-3
CDR3nt: TGCGCCAGCAGCCAAGATTGGGGTTATGCGGAGTATTTT
CDR3aa: CASSQDWGYAEYF

abundance: few
d_gene: .
v_gene: TRBV2
j_gene: TRBJ2-7
CDR3nt: TGTGCCAGCAACCCGGTAGGCGGGCCCGAGCAGTACTTC
CDR3aa: CASNPVGGPEQYF

abundance: medium-sized
d_gene: .
v_gene: TRBV29-1
j_gene: TRBJ2-1
CDR3nt: TGCAGCGTTGAAGATACGGCGGGGGCCGGGAATGAGCAGTTCTTC
CDR3aa: CSVEDTAGAGNEQFF

abundance: .
d_gene: .
v_gene: TRBV5-1
j_gene: TRBJ1-1
CDR3nt: TGCGCCAGCAAGTTGGGGGGGTCGGTGGACACTGAAGCTTTCTTT
CDR3aa: CASKLGGSVDTEAFF